The 19 T cell receptor beta chains below come from one sample, sequenced in a study of T-cell reconstitution after alpha-beta-depleted transplantation in children. TCRbeta library preparation incorporated unique molecular identifiers. MiXCR was run by TCRdb on the PCR reads, yielding one entry per CDR3 protein. The repertoire holds some 550,000 distinct CDR3 sequences, with around 16% as singletons. Sequenced here: PBMCs from the stem cell graft donor, sampled from the stem cell graft. Receptors were obtained from a human donor who donated a stem cell graft to a child with acute lymphoblastic leukemia.

The chain links TRBV5-1 to TRBJ2-3; no reliable D call. This CDR3 is 11 amino acids long. Germline loops: CDR1 SGHRS, CDR2 YFSETQ. Between the trimmed V and J ends, which lost 4 bases and 11 bases, there was a span of 11 bases. The CDR3, as DNA: TGCGCCAGCAGCCCGGATACAAAGCAGTATTTT. This sequence encodes CASSPDTKQYF.

There are a few counts of this clonotype. The chain links TRBV5-1 to TRBJ2-7, with D unclear. The V gene's germline CDR1 is SGHRS and CDR2 YFSETQ. The V end was cut by 0 bases, the J end by 7 bases, with 17 bases between. CDR3 size: 15 residues. As DNA, the CDR3 is TGCGCCAGCAGCTTGGACGCAGGTTTCAGTGAGGAGCAGTACTTC. Translation: CASSLDAGFSEEQYF.

The V call is TRBV20-1, the J call TRBJ2-1, with 12 bases aligning to TRBD2. The junction had 13 bases not matched to a gene; V was cut back by 7 bases and J by 9 bases. CDR1 is DFQATT, CDR2 SNEGSKA, per germline (reference sequence). The CDR3 runs 15 residues. CDR3: CSVVGPLAGGLEQFF. The CDR3 nucleotides are TGCAGTGTGGTCGGCCCACTAGCGGGAGGACTTGAGCAGTTCTTC.

The genes are TRBV7-9 and TRBJ2-2, with 7 bases lining up with TRBD2. Germline V gene sequence: CDR1 SEHNR, CDR2 FQNEAQ (reference sequence). After removal of 1 base from V and 4 bases from J, the junction contained 3 bases not matched to a gene. This CDR3 has 15 amino acids. The CDR3 region is CASSLVASGTGELFF. In nucleotides, the CDR3 is TGTGCCAGCAGCTTAGTGGCTAGCGGCACCGGGGAGCTGTTTTTT.

This clonotype was recorded a few times. The chain links TRBV11-3 to TRBJ2-2, with TRBD1 matching over 7 bases. J was trimmed by 8 bases and V by 5 bases; bases with no gene match: 8. The CDR3 loop spans 14 amino acids. CDR1 and CDR2 (germline): SGHNT, YENEEA. The CDR3 here is CASSRNRGMGELFF. The CDR3, as DNA: TGTGCCAGCAGCCGAAACAGGGGAATGGGGGAGCTGTTTTTT.

This clonotype was seen many times. The chain couples TRBV7-9 to TRBJ2-2; D perhaps matches TRBD2 (5 bases). Germline V lookup: CDR1 SEHNR, CDR2 FQNEAQ (reference sequence). The CDR3 spans 14 residues. The germline V and J ends were trimmed by 5 bases and 9 bases, with 16 bases remaining between them. The CDR3 protein is CASSLTSQARELFF. In nucleotides, the CDR3 is TGTGCCAGCAGCCTTACTAGTCAAGCTCGGGAGCTGTTTTTT.

This clonotype has just a few counts. The rearrangement links TRBV6-1 to TRBJ2-2, with D tentatively TRBD1 (6 bases). Germline CDR1 and CDR2: MNHNS and SASEGT. This CDR3 comprises 14 residues. Trimming removed 6 bases from V and 4 bases from J, with 12 bases in between. CDR3 nucleotides: TGTGCCAGCAGACAGGGTCTTTTCACCGGGGAGCTGTTTTTT. Translating gives CASRQGLFTGELFF.

The V and J genes are TRBV7-9 and TRBJ2-3; D unresolved. V was pared by 0 bases and J by 4 bases, with 14 bases between. The CDR3 runs 16 residues. Germline V gene sequence: CDR1 SEHNR, CDR2 FQNEAQ (reference sequence). The CDR3 is CASSLAVVTLSDTQYF. Written as DNA, the CDR3 is TGTGCCAGCAGCTTAGCTGTGGTTACTCTCTCAGATACGCAGTATTTT.

This clonotype was counted many times. The chain is built from TRBV29-1 and TRBJ1-2; 10 bases match TRBD1. CDR1 is SQVTM, CDR2 ANQGSEA, per germline. Unmatched junction bases numbered 14, after V lost 5 bases and J lost 5 bases. The CDR3 runs 16 residues. The CDR3 DNA is TGCAGCGTTCCCCAAAAGGGACAGGGGCGACTATATGGCTACACCTTC. It yields the protein CSVPQKGQGRLYGYTF.

This clonotype was observed a handful of times. The V call is TRBV5-6, the J call TRBJ2-4; a weak D match, TRBD2 (6 bases). Germline V gene data show CDR1 as SGHDT and CDR2 as YYEEEE. There are 19 residues in the CDR3. V gave up 0 bases and J gave up 2 bases, with 21 bases separating them. The CDR3 loop is CASSLGGGYNQRSKNIQYF. The CDR3 DNA follows: TGTGCCAGCAGCTTGGGTGGGGGGTATAACCAACGGTCCAAAAACATTCAGTACTTC.

This clonotype was seen a handful of times. The chain is built from TRBV27 and TRBJ1-5; tentatively, D is TRBD1 (5 bases). Trimming stripped 3 bases from V and 6 bases from J, with 9 bases between. CDR1 MNHEY and CDR2 SMNVEV come from the germline V gene (reference sequence). The CDR3 has 13 amino acids. The CDR3 DNA reads as TGTGCCAGCAGTTTTTTTCAGGGTCAGCCCCAGCATTTT. This translates into CASSFFQGQPQHF.

Many counts were recorded for this clonotype. This chain connects TRBV29-1 to TRBJ2-7, with D perhaps given as TRBD1 or TRBD2 (5 bases each). The CDR3 consists of 14 residues. The V end lost 4 bases, the J end lost 2 bases, and 15 bases lay between the germline ends. Per the germline V gene, CDR1 is SQVTM and CDR2 is ANQGSEA. CDR3 bases: TGCAGCGTTGTCGGGGCAGAAATGACCTACGAGCAGTACTTC. Translated: CSVVGAEMTYEQYF.

The chain is built from TRBV18 and TRBJ2-7; 11 bases line up with TRBD2. Germline CDR1 KGHSH, CDR2 LQKENI. V lost 1 base to trimming and J lost 12 bases; unmatched junction nucleotides: 11. The CDR3 is 15 amino acids. CDR3 sequence: CASSPRNTGLAVAYF. In nucleotides, the CDR3 is TGTGCCAGCTCACCACGTAATACGGGACTAGCGGTGGCGTACTTC.

This chain links TRBV5-1 with TRBJ1-6; TRBD1 agrees at 7 bases. CDR3 length equals 19 residues. J gave up 2 bases and V 0 bases, and 11 bases lay outside the gene matches. CDR1 SGHRS and CDR2 YFSETQ come from the germline V gene. CDR3 bases: TGCGCCAGCAGCTTGGCCCTGGGACAGCCAGAGCCCTATAATTCACCCCTCCACTTT. It specifies CASSLALGQPEPYNSPLHF.

This clonotype was counted ten times or more. CDR3 loop: CASSLNGVSNYGYTF. For the CDR3, the DNA is TGCGCCAGCAGCTTGAATGGGGTCTCTAACTATGGCTACACCTTC. The rearrangement uses TRBV5-1 and TRBJ1-2; D unclear. Germline V gives CDR1 SGHRS, CDR2 YFSETQ. The CDR3 totals 15 residues. V gave up 1 base and J gave up 0 bases, with 10 bases separating them.

The chain recombines TRBV29-1 with TRBJ2-3; 11 bases are a match to TRBD1. Germline V lookup: CDR1 SQVTM, CDR2 ANQGSEA. The V and J ends lost 6 bases and 5 bases, in that order; junction bases with no gene match: 7. The CDR3 has 14 amino acids. This CDR3 is CSVVPGQGVDTQYF. In nucleotides, the CDR3 is TGCAGCGTGGTACCGGGACAGGGGGTAGATACGCAGTATTTT.

This clonotype was seen a few times. J is TRBJ2-7 and V is TRBV5-1, with 15 bases that match TRBD2. V was clipped by 4 bases and J by 6 bases; unmatched bases: 8. Germline V gives CDR1 SGHRS, CDR2 YFSETQ. The CDR3 has 16 amino acids. The CDR3, as DNA: TGCGCCAGCAGCAGACGGGGGACTAGCGGGAGGCGCGAGCAGTACTTC. Translating gives CASSRRGTSGRREQYF.

This chain connects TRBV5-1 to TRBJ1-1, with 7 bases fitting TRBD1. Germline loops: CDR1 SGHRS, CDR2 YFSETQ. This CDR3 contains 16 residues. Unmatched junction bases numbered 9, after V lost 2 bases and J lost 2 bases. The CDR3 loop reads CASSFSAQGGNTEAFF. The CDR3 DNA sequence: TGCGCCAGCAGCTTCTCAGCTCAGGGGGGAAACACTGAAGCTTTCTTT.

The rearrangement joins TRBV14 to TRBJ2-3, with 11 bases aligning to TRBD2. The J segment lost 1 base and the V segment lost 5 bases, leaving 5 bases of the junction unmatched. Germline V gene sequence: CDR1 SGHDN, CDR2 FVKESK. The CDR3 is made up of 16 amino acids. The CDR3 loop reads CASSATSGMRTDTQYF. The CDR3 nucleotides read TGTGCCAGCAGCGCGACTAGCGGGATGCGCACAGATACGCAGTATTTT. Filled out from reference TRBV14 and TRBJ2-3, the complete variable domain reads EAGVTQFPSHSVIEKGQTVTLRCDPISGHDNLYWYRRVMGKEIKFLLHFVKESKQDESGMPNNRFLAERTGGTYSTLKVQPAELEDSGVYFCASSATSGMRTDTQYFGPGTRLTVL.